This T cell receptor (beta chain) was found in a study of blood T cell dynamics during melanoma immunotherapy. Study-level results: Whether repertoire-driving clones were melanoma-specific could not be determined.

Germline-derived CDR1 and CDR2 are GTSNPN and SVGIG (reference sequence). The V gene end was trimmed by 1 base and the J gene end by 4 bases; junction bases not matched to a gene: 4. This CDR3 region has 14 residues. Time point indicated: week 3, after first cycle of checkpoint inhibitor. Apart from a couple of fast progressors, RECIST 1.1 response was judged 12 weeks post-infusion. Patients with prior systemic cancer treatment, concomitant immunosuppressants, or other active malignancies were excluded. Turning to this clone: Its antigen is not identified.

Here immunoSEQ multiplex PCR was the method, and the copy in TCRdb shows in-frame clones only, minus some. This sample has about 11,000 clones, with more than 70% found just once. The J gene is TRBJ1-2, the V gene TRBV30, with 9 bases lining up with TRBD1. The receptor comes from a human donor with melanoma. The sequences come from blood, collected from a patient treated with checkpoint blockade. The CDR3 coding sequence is TGTGCCTGGAGTGAGCAGACAGGGGGCTATGGCTACACCTTC. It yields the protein CAWSEQTGGYGYTF. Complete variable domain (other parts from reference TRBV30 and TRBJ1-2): SQTIHQWPATLVQPVGSPLSLECTVEGTSNPNLYWYRQAAGRGLQLLFYSVGIGQISSEVPQNLSASRPQDRQFILSSKKLLLSDSGFYLCAWSEQTGGYGYTFGSGTRLTVV.